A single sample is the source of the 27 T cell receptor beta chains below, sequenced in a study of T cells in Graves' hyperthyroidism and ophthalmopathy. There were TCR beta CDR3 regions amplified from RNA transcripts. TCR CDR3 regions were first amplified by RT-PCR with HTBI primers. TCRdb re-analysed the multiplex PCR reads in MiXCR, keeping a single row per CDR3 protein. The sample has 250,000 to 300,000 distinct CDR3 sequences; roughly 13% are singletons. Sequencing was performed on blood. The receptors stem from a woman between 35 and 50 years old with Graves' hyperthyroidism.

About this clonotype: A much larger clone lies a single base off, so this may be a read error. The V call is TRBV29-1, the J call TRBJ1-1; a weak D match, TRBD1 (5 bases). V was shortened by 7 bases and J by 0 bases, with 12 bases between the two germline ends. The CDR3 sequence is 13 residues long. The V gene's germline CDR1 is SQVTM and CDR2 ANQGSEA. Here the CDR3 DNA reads TGCAGCGCCGGGGGGGGAATGAACACTGAAGCTTTCTTT. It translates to CSAGGGMNTEAFF.

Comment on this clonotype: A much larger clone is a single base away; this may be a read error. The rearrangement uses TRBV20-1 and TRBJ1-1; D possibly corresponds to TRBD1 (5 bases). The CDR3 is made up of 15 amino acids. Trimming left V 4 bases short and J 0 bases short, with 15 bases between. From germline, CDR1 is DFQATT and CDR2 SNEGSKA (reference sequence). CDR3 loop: CSAKGDGTMNTEAFF. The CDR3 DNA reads TGCAGTGCTAAAGGGGACGGCACGATGAACACTGAAGCTTTCTTT.

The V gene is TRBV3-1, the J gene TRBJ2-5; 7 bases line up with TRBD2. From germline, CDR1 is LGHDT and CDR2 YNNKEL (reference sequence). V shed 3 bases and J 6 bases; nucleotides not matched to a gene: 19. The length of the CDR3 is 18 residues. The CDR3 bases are TGTGCCAGCAGCCACCAACTAGCAGGCGGGAGTCGGGGTAAGACCCAGTACTTC. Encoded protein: CASSHQLAGGSRGKTQYF.

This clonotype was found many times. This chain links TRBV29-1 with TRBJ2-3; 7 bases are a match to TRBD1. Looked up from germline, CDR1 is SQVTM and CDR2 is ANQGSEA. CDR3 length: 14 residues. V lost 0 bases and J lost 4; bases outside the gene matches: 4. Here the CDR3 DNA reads TGCAGCGTTGAAGATGTCCAGGGGGCAGATACGCAGTATTTT. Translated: CSVEDVQGADTQYF.

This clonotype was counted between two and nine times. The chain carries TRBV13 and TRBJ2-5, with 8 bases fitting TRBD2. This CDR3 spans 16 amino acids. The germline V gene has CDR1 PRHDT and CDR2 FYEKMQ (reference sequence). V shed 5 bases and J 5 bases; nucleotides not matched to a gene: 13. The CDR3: CASSPPGLVGRETQYF. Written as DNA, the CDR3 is TGTGCCAGCAGCCCCCCGGGACTAGTCGGGCGGGAGACCCAGTACTTC.

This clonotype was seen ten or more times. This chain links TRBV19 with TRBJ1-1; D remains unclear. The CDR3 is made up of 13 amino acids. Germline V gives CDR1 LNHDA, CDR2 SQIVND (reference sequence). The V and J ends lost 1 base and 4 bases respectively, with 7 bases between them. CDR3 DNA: TGTGCCAGTAGTATAGGGGTCGGCACTGAAGCTTTCTTT. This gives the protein CASSIGVGTEAFF.

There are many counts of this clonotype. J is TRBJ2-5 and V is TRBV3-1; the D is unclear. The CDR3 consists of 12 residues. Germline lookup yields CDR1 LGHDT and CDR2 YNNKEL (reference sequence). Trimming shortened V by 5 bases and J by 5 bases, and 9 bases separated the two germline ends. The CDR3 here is CASSDGGETQYF. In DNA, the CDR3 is TGTGCCAGCAGCGACGGTGGGGAGACCCAGTACTTC.

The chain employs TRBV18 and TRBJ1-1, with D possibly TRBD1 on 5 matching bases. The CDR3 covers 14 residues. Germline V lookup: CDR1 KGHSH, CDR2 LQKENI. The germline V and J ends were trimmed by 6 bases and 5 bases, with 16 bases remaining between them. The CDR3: CASSRRDGGTEAFF. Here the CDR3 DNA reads TGTGCCAGCTCCCGACGGGACGGGGGGACTGAAGCTTTCTTT. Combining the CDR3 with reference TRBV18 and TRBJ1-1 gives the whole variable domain NAGVMQNPRHLVRRRGQEARLRCSPMKGHSHVYWYRQLPEEGLKFMVYLQKENIIDESGMPKERFSAEFPKEGPSILRIQQVVRGDSAAYFCASSRRDGGTEAFFGQGTRLTVV.

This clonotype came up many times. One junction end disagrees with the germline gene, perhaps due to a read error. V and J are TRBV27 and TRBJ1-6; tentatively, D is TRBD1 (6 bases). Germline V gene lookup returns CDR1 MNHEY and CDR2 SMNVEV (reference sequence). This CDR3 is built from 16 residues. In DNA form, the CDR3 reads TGTGCCAGCAGCTTATCCGGACAGTACTATAATTCACCCCTCCACTTT. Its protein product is CASSLSGQYYNSPLHF.

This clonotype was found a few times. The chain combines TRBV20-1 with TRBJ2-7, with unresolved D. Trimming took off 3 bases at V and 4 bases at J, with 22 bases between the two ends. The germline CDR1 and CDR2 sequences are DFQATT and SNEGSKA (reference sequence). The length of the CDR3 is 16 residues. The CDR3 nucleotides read TGCAGTGCTAGGGACCTAAGGGCTCTCCCCGAGTACGAGCAGTACTTC. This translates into CSARDLRALPEYEQYF.

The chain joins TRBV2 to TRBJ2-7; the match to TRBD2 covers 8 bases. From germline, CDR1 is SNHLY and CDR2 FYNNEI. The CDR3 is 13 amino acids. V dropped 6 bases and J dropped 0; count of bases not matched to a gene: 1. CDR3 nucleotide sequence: TGTGCCAGCAGGGGACTAGTCTCCTACGAGCAGTACTTC. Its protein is CASRGLVSYEQYF.

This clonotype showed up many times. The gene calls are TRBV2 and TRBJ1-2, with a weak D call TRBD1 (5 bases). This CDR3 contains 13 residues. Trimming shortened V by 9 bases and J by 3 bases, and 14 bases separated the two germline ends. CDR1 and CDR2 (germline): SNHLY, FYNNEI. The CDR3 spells CARNTGRYYGYTF. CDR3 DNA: TGTGCCAGGAATACAGGAAGATACTATGGCTACACCTTC.

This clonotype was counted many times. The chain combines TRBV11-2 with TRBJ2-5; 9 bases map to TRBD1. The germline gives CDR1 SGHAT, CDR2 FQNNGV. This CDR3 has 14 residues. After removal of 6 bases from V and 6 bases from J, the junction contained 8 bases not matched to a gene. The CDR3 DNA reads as TGTGCCAGCAGACCCGGGACAGGGCGAAAGACCCAGTACTTC. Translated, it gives CASRPGTGRKTQYF.

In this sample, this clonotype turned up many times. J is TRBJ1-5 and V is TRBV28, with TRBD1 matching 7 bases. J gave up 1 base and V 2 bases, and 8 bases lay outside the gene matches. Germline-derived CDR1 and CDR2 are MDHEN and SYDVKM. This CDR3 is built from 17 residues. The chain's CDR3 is CASSLEGAGRSNQPQHF. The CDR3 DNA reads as TGTGCCAGCAGTTTAGAGGGGGCAGGGAGGAGCAATCAGCCCCAGCATTTT.

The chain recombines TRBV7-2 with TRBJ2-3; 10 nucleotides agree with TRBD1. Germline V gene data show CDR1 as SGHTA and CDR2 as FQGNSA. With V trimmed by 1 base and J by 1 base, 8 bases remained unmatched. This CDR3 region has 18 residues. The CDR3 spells CASSLGRQGARGTDTQYF. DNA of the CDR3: TGTGCCAGCAGCTTAGGTAGACAGGGGGCGCGGGGCACAGATACGCAGTATTTT.

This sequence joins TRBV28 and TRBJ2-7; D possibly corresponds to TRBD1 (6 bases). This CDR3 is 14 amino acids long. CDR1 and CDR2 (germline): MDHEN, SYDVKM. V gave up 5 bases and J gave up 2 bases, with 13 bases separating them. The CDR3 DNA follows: TGTGCCAGCAGTAAGTCCGGGACACCCTACGAGCAGTACTTC. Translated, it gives CASSKSGTPYEQYF. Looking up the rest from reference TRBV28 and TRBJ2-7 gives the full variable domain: DVKVTQSSRYLVKRTGEKVFLECVQDMDHENMFWYRQDPGLGLRLIYFSYDVKMKEKGDIPEGYSVSREKKERFSLILESASTNQTSMYLCASSKSGTPYEQYFGPGTRLTVT.

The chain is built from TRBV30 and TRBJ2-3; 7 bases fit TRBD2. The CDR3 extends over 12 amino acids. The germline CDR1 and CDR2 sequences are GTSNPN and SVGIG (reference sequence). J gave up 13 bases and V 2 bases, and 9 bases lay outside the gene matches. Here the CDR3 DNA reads TGTGCCTGGAGTCCGCGGGGGTTCCTGGAGTATTTT. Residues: CAWSPRGFLEYF.

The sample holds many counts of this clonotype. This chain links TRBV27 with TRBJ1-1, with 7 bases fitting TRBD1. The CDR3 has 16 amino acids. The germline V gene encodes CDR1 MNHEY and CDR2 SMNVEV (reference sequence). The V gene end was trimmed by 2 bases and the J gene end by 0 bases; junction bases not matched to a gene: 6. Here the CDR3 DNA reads TGTGCCAGCAGTTTAAACAGGGGTAGGATGAACACTGAAGCTTTCTTT. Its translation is CASSLNRGRMNTEAFF.

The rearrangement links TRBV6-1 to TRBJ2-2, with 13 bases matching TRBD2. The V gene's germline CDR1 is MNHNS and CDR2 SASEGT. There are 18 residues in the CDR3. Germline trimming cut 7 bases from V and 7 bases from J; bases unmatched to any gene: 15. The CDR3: CASIVRLLAGGPIGELFF. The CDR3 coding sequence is TGTGCCAGCATTGTGAGATTACTAGCGGGAGGGCCGATCGGGGAGCTGTTTTTT.

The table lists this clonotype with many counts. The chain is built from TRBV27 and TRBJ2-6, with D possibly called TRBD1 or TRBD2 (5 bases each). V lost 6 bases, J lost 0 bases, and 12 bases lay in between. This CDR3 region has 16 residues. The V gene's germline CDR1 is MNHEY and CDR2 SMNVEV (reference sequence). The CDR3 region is CASSSGTSSGANVLTF. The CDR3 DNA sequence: TGTGCCAGCAGCTCCGGGACCTCCTCTGGGGCCAACGTCCTGACTTTC.

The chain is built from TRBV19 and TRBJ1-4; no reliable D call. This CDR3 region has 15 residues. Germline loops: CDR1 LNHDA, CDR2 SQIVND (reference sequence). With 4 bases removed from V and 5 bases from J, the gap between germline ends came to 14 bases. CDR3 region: CASSTDEGLNEKLFF. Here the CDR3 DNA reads TGTGCCAGTAGTACCGATGAGGGTCTGAATGAAAAACTGTTTTTT.

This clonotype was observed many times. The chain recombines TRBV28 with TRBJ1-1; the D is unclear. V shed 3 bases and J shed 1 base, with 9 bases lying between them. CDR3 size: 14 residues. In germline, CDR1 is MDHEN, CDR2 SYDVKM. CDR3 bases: TGTGCCAGCAGTTTGGGTGACCCGAACACTGAAGCTTTCTTT. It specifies CASSLGDPNTEAFF.

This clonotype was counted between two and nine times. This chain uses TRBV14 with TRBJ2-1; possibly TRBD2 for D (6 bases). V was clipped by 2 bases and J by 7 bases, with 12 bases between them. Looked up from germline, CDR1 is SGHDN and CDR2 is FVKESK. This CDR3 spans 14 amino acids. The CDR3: CASSQTGGGNEQFF. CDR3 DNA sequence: TGTGCCAGCAGCCAAACGGGCGGAGGGAATGAGCAGTTCTTC.

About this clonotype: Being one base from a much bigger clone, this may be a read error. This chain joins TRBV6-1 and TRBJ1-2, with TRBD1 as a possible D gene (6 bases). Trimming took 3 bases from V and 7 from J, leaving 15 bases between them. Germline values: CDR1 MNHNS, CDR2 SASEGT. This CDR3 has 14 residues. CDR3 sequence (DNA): TGTGCCAGCAGTGAGAGGTCGGTGGGGGCTGGCTACACCTTC. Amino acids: CASSERSVGAGYTF.

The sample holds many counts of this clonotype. CDR3 sequence (DNA): TGTGCCAGCAGCTTAGATATGAGGGGTGAGCAGTTCTTC. Its protein product is CASSLDMRGEQFF. The chain recombines TRBV7-2 with TRBJ2-1, with D perhaps being TRBD1 or TRBD2 (5 bases each). The germline V gene has CDR1 SGHTA and CDR2 FQGNSA. The CDR3 runs to 13 residues. The V and J ends lost 1 base and 9 bases respectively, with 10 bases between them.

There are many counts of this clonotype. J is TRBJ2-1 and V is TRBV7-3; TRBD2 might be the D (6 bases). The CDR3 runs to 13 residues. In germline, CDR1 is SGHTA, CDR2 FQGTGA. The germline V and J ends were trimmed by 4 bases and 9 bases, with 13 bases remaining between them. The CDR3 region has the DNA TGTGCCAGCAGCTACACGGCGGGGACTGAGCAGTTCTTC. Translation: CASSYTAGTEQFF.

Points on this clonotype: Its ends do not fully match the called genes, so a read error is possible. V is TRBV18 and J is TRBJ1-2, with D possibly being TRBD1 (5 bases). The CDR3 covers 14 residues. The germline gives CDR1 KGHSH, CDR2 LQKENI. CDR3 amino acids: CASSPPWGTDGYAF. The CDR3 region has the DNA TGTGCCAGCTCACCACCTTGGGGGACGGATGGCTACGCCTTC.